Reported below is one T cell receptor beta chain. This clonotype was seen a handful of times. Its specific antigen is unknown. No quality values exist for individual bases; no much larger clone is one base distant. The sample originates from a study of T-cell reconstitution after alpha-beta-depleted transplantation in children (dated by TCRdb to about 2016). For the wider study: The study quantitatively tracked T-cell immune reconstitution after TCRalphabeta/CD19-depleted allogeneic hematopoietic cell transplantation in children using TCR repertoire profiling.

The treatment or condition label of this sample denotes: allogeneic hematopoietic cell transplantation with graft depleted of TCRalphabeta T cells and CD19 B cells. Transplant recipients were children who received TCRalphabeta/CD19-depleted allogeneic hematopoietic cell grafts. Summary of the overall study and its limitations: In some patients, the high TCRbeta diversity seen at day 60 was put down to recipient T cells and intrathymic progenitors that had survived conditioning. Over the following months the frequencies of hyperexpanded clones went down, and after one year T-cell counts and TCRbeta diversity were mostly credited to newly produced T cells. About two months after transplant, the apparently early recovery of alphabetaT-cell counts reportedly depended on just several hundred clones that had expanded rapidly and came from non-depleted graft cells.

Libraries came from PCR. This sample was sequenced with an Illumina HiSeq 2500. To normalize quantification of the TCRbeta repertoire, the TCR libraries were built with molecular barcoding that relied on unique molecular identifiers. Starting from the raw public reads, TCRdb applied fastp trimming at Q25, assembled clones with MiXCR and retained in-frame beta chains. Each entry merges the rows of one CDR3 protein and shows their most common DNA and genes. The table for this sample lists approximately 430,000 distinct CDR3 sequences; 15% to 20% of them were counted only once. Roughly 27% of the sample is taken by the ten largest. The origin of this receptor is a boy younger than two who had a stem cell transplant for Wiskott-Aldrich syndrome, so the T cells may come from the graft donor. Here the sequenced sample was PBMCs, mostly from graft donor cells, taken 360 days after TCRalphabeta/CD19-depleted stem cell transplant.

The nucleotide sequence reads as follows: TGTGCCAGCAGCTTAAGCGGGAGGGTCAAAAATGAGCAGTTCTTC. Its amino acids are CASSLSGRVKNEQFF. Recombination linked TRBV7-9 to TRBJ2-1, with 10 bases aligning to TRBD2. V ends up 2 bases short and J 7 bases short, with an unmatched junction base count of 5. The CDR3 starts with the cysteine, ends with the phenylalanine, and has 15 residues. The retained sequence is limited to the CDR3, 45 bases, with the frame set at the first base. Per the germline V gene (reference sequence), SEHNR is the CDR1 and FQNEAQ is the CDR2.